The 17 T cell receptor beta chains below were found in one sample sequenced in a study of CD8 T cells in ankylosing spondylitis. TCRdb reanalysed the 5' RACE reads using MiXCR and keeps one entry per CDR3 protein. Of under 130,000 distinct CDR3 sequences in the sample, approximately 25% are singletons; the top ten hold roughly an eighth. The sample comprised synovial fluid, either unsorted or a sorted T cell fraction (not recorded which). The receptors shown here come from a male donor with ankylosing spondylitis.

This clonotype was found a few times. V is TRBV20-1 and J is TRBJ2-2, with D tentatively TRBD1 (6 bases). V was trimmed by 5 bases and J by 6 bases, leaving 7 bases between them. The CDR3 totals 11 residues. Germline CDR1 and CDR2: DFQATT and SNEGSKA (reference sequence). The CDR3 sequence: CSAGQPGELFF. CDR3 in DNA: TGCAGTGCTGGACAGCCCGGGGAGCTGTTTTTT.

The chain couples TRBV7-9 to TRBJ2-2, with D perhaps TRBD2 (6 bases). Germline assignment: CDR1 SEHNR and CDR2 FQNEAQ (reference sequence). Trimming removed 5 bases from V and 3 bases from J, with 10 bases in between. CDR3 length equals 14 residues. Here the CDR3 DNA reads TGTGCCAGCAGCCGTGGGACTTACACCGGGGAGCTGTTTTTT. This translates into CASSRGTYTGELFF.

This clonotype was recorded at least ten times. The rearrangement joins TRBV12-3 or TRBV12-4 to TRBJ2-1; tentatively, D is TRBD1 or TRBD2 (5 bases each). Trimming took 6 bases from V and 8 from J, leaving 17 bases between them. The CDR3 contains 14 residues. The CDR3, as DNA: TGTGCCAGCAGCGGTCTTAGGGGACCTGATGAGCAGTTCTTC. This translates into CASSGLRGPDEQFF.

This clonotype was found a few times. CDR3 sequence (DNA): TGCAGTGCAACCCGGGGGCTAGCGGGAGTCGATACGCAGTATTTT. This translates into CSATRGLAGVDTQYF. V gene TRBV20-1 combines with J gene TRBJ2-3, with 10 bases fitting TRBD2. The V segment lost 6 bases and the J segment 6 bases; nucleotides outside the gene matches: 12. The CDR3 has 15 residues. Germline-derived CDR1 and CDR2 are DFQATT and SNEGSKA (reference sequence).

CDR3 nucleotides: TGTGCCAGCACCCCGACAGGGAAAACTGGCTACACCTTC. Translation gives CASTPTGKTGYTF. This chain connects TRBV12-3 or TRBV12-4 to TRBJ1-2, with 7 positions matching TRBD1. The CDR3 totals 13 residues. Trimming cost V 7 bases and J 7 bases; bases outside gene matches: 9.

The CDR3 nucleotides are TGTGCCAGTAGTAACCCCGGGACCGCTAATGAAAAACTGTTTTTT. Its translation is CASSNPGTANEKLFF. V gene TRBV19 combines with J gene TRBJ1-4; tentatively, D is TRBD1 (5 bases). In germline, CDR1 is LNHDA, CDR2 SQIVND (reference sequence). The CDR3 has 15 amino acids. Trimming removed 4 bases from V and 3 bases from J, with 12 bases in between.

The chain links TRBV4-1 to TRBJ1-2, with D unclear. The CDR3 covers 14 residues. V was pared by 1 base and J by 4 bases, with 10 bases between. CDR1 and CDR2 from the germline V gene are MGHRA and YSYEKL. CDR3 nucleotide sequence: TGCGCCAGCAGCCAAGGACCTACCATCTATGGCTACACCTTC. This encodes CASSQGPTIYGYTF.

This clonotype came up a few times. This rearrangement joins TRBV3-1 to TRBJ1-1; the match to TRBD1 covers 9 bases. Germline V gene lookup returns CDR1 LGHDT and CDR2 YNNKEL (reference sequence). The CDR3 totals 13 residues. The junction had 3 bases not matched to a gene; V was cut back by 3 bases and J by 7 bases. This CDR3 is CASSQRDRVEAFF. The CDR3, as DNA: TGTGCCAGCAGCCAGAGGGACAGGGTTGAAGCTTTCTTT.

V usage is TRBV27 and J usage is TRBJ2-2; D remains unclear. The V end lost 2 bases, the J end lost 5 bases, and 9 bases lay between the germline ends. The germline V gene has CDR1 MNHEY and CDR2 SMNVEV (reference sequence). The CDR3 spans 14 residues. CDR3 coding DNA: TGTGCCAGCAGTTTACAAATAAGGACCGGGGAGCTGTTTTTT. This gives the protein CASSLQIRTGELFF.

The chain recombines TRBV12-3 or TRBV12-4 with TRBJ2-3; no clear D gene. Trimming removed 1 base from V and 5 bases from J, with 7 bases in between. This CDR3 is 13 amino acids long. This CDR3 reads CASSLGRQDTQYF. The CDR3 DNA sequence: TGTGCCAGCAGTTTAGGTCGACAAGATACGCAGTATTTT.

This chain uses TRBV19 with TRBJ1-5; possible D gene TRBD1, 5 bases. Germline V gives CDR1 LNHDA, CDR2 SQIVND (reference sequence). The CDR3 is 14 amino acids. Between the trimmed V and J ends, which lost 7 bases and 7 bases, there was a span of 17 bases. The CDR3 DNA reads TGTGCCAGTACGCCGGGGGGATCGGGGCAGCCCCAGCATTTT. It specifies CASTPGGSGQPQHF.

This clonotype was seen ten or more times. V is TRBV12-3 or TRBV12-4 and J is TRBJ1-5, with 8 bases aligning to TRBD1. The CDR3 contains 14 residues. After removal of 5 bases from V and 7 bases from J, the junction contained 7 bases not matched to a gene. CDR3 sequence reads: CASSPTGGSQPQHF. In nucleotides, the CDR3 is TGTGCCAGCAGTCCTACAGGGGGGAGCCAGCCCCAGCATTTT.

This clonotype has only a few counts. The chain is built from TRBV29-1 and TRBJ2-5; 7 bases align to TRBD2. The germline gives CDR1 SQVTM, CDR2 ANQGSEA. This CDR3 region has 13 residues. Losses at the gene ends were 3 bases for V and 4 bases for J; bases not matched to a gene: 5. CDR3: CSVDRGRRETQYF. CDR3 coding DNA: TGCAGCGTTGACCGCGGGAGAAGAGAGACCCAGTACTTC.

This clonotype was observed a few times. V usage is TRBV29-1 and J usage is TRBJ2-1; a possible D gene is TRBD2 (6 bases). CDR3 size: 16 residues. V lost 3 bases and J lost 7, with 22 bases in between. The V gene's germline CDR1 is SQVTM and CDR2 ANQGSEA. CDR3 DNA sequence: TGCAGCGTTGACCTTATGGGCGGGGTCCATGGAAATGAGCAGTTCTTC. It specifies CSVDLMGGVHGNEQFF.

The rearrangement links TRBV30 to TRBJ2-1, with 13 nucleotides matching TRBD2. The germline gives CDR1 GTSNPN, CDR2 SVGIG (reference sequence). CDR3 length: 14 amino acids. V lost 5 bases to trimming and J lost 3 bases; unmatched junction nucleotides: 1. In DNA form, the CDR3 reads TGTGCCTGGTGGACTAGCGGGAGCTACAATGAGCAGTTCTTC. Translated, it gives CAWWTSGSYNEQFF.

The chain joins TRBV20-1 to TRBJ2-3; 9 bases are shared with TRBD2. This CDR3 spans 15 amino acids. Germline V gene data show CDR1 as DFQATT and CDR2 as SNEGSKA (reference sequence). V lost 0 bases and J lost 2; bases outside the gene matches: 3. In DNA form, the CDR3 reads TGCAGTGCTAGAGAGCTAGCGGGGCACACAGATACGCAGTATTTT. The encoded protein is CSARELAGHTDTQYF.

This clonotype was seen ten or more times. The chain uses TRBV7-2 and TRBJ2-1; 11 nucleotides line up with TRBD1. The CDR3 has 15 amino acids. V lost 1 base, J lost 7 bases, and 3 bases stayed unmatched. Germline V CDR1 and CDR2: SGHTA, FQGNSA. The DNA of the CDR3 is TGTGCCAGCAGCTTAGTAGGACAGGGGGCTAATGAGCAGTTCTTC. Its protein is CASSLVGQGANEQFF.